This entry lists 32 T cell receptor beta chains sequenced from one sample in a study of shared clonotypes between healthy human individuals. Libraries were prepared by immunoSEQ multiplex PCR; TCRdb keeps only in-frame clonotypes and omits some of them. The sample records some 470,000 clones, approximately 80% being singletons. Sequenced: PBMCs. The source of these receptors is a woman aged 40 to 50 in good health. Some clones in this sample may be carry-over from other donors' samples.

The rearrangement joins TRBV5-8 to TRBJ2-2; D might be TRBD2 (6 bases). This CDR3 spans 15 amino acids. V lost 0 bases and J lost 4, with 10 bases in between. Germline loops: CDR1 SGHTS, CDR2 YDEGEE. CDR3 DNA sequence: TGTGCCAGCAGCTTGGCCGGGAGAGGCACCGGGGAGCTGTTTTTT. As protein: CASSLAGRGTGELFF.

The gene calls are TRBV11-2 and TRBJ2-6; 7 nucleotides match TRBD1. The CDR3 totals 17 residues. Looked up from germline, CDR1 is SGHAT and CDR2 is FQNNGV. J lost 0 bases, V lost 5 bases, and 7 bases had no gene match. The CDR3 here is CASSPRDSLSGANVLTF. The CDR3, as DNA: TGTGCCAGCAGCCCCCGGGACAGCCTCTCTGGGGCCAACGTCCTGACTTTC.

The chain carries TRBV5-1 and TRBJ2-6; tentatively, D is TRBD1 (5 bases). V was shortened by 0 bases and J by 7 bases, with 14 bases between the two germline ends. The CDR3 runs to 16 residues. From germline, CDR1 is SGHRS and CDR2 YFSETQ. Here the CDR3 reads CASSLEGKLGANVLTF. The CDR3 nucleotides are TGCGCCAGCAGCTTGGAGGGGAAATTAGGTGCCAACGTCCTGACTTTC.

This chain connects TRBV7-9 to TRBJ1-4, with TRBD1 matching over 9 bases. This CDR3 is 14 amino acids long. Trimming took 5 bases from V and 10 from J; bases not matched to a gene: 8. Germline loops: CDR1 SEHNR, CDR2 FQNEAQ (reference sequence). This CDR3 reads CASSRTGAIVKLFF. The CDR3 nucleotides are TGTGCCAGCAGCCGGACAGGGGCGATTGTAAAACTGTTTTTT.

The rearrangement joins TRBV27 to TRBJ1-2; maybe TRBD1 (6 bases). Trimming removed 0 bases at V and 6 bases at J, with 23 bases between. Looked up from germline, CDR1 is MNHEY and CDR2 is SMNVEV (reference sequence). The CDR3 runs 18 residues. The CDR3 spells CASSLSKLMGPKGDGYTF. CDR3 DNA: TGTGCCAGCAGTTTATCGAAATTGATGGGCCCCAAGGGGGATGGCTACACCTTC.

CDR3 loop: CASSEGRLGTANQPQHF. CDR3 nucleotide sequence: TGTGCCAGCAGTGAAGGAAGGTTGGGGACAGCAAATCAGCCCCAGCATTTT. V and J are TRBV2 and TRBJ1-5, with 7 positions matching TRBD1. Trimming took 1 base from V and 4 from J; bases not matched to a gene: 10. In germline, CDR1 is SNHLY, CDR2 FYNNEI. The CDR3 sequence is 17 residues long.

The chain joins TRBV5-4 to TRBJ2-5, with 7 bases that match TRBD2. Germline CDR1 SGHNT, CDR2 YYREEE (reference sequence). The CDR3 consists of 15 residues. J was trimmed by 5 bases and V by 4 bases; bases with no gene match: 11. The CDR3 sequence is CASSTQWEGLETQYF. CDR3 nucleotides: TGTGCCAGCAGCACCCAGTGGGAGGGCCTCGAGACCCAGTACTTC. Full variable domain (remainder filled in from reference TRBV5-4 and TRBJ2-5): ETGVTQSPTHLIKTRGQQVTLRCSSQSGHNTVSWYQQALGQGPQFIFQYYREEENGRGNFPPRFSGLQFPNYSSELNVNALELDDSALYLCASSTQWEGLETQYFGPGTRLLVL.

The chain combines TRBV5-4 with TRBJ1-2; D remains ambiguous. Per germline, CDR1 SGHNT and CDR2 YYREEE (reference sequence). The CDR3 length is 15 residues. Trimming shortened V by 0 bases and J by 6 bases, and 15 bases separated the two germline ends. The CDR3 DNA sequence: TGTGCCAGCAGCTTGGGGCAGGTCGGAAGGGATGGCTACACCTTC. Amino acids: CASSLGQVGRDGYTF.

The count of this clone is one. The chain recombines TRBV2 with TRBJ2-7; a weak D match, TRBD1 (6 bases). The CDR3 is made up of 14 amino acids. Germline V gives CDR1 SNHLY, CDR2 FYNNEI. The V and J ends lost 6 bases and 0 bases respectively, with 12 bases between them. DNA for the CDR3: TGTGCCAGCAGGGGCGACAGGAACTCCTACGAGCAGTACTTC. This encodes CASRGDRNSYEQYF.

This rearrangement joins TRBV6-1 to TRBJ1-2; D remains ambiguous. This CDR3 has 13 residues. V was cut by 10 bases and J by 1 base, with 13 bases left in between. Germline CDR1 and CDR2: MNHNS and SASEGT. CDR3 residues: CAIAGSSNYGYTF. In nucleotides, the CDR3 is TGTGCCATCGCCGGATCAAGTAACTATGGCTACACCTTC.

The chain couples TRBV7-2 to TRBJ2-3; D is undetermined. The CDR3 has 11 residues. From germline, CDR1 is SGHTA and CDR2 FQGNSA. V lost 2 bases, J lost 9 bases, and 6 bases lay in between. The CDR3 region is CASSLWGTQYF. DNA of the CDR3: TGTGCCAGCAGCTTATGGGGAACGCAGTATTTT.

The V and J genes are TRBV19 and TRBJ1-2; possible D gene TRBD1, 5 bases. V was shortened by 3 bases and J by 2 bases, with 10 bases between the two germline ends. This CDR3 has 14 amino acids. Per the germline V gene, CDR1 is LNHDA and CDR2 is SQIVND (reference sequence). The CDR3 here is CASSIHRTNYGYTF. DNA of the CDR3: TGTGCCAGTAGTATTCACAGGACAAACTATGGCTACACCTTC.

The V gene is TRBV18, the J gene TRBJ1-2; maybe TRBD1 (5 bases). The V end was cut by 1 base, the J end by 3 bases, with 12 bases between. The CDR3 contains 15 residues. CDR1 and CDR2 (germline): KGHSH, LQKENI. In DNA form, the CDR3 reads TGTGCCAGCTCACCACAAGGCGGGGCGGACTATGGCTACACCTTC. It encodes CASSPQGGADYGYTF.

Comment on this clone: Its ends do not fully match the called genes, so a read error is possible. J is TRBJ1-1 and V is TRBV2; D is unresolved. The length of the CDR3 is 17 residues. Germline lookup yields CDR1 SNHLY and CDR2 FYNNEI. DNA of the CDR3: TGTGCCAGCAGTGAAACCCGAGGTGGGTTGGGTAACAATGAAGCTTTCTTT. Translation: CASSETRGGLGNNEAFF.

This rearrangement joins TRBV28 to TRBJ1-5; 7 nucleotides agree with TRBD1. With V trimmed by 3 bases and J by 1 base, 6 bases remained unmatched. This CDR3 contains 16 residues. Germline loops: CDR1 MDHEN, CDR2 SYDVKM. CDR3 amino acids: CASSFIGGKSNQPQHF. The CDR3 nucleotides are TGTGCCAGCAGTTTTATAGGGGGCAAGAGCAATCAGCCCCAGCATTTT.

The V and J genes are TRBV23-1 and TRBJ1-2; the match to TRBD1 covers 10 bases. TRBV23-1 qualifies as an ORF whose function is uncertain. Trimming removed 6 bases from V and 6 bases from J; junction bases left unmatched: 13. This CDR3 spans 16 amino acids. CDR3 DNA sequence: TGCGCCAGCAGCCCGAAAATGACAGGGGGCTCAGATGGCTACACCTTC. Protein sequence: CASSPKMTGGSDGYTF.

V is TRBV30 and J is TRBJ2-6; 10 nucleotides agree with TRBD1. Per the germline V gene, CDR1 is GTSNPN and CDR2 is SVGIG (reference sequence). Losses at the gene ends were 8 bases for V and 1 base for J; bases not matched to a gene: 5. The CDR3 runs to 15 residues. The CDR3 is CAEDRGRSGANVLTF. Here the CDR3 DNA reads TGTGCCGAAGACAGGGGGCGTTCTGGGGCCAACGTCCTGACTTTC.

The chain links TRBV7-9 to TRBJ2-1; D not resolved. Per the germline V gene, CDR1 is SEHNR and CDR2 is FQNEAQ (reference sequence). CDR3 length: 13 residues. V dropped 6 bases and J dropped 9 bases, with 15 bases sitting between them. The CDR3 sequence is CASRIQGFVEQFF. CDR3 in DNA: TGTGCCAGCAGGATACAAGGGTTCGTTGAGCAGTTCTTC.

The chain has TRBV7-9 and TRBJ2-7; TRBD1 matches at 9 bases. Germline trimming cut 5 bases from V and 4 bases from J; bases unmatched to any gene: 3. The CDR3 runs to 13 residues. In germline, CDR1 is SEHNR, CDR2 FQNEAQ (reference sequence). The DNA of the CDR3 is TGTGCCAGCAGCACAGGGGGCAAGTACGAGCAGTACTTC. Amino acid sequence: CASSTGGKYEQYF.

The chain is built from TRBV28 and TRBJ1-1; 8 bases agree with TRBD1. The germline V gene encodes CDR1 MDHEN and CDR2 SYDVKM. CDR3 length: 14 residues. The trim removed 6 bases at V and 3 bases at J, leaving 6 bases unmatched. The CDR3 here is CASRTGAGDTEAFF. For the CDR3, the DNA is TGTGCCAGCAGGACAGGGGCGGGGGACACTGAAGCTTTCTTT.

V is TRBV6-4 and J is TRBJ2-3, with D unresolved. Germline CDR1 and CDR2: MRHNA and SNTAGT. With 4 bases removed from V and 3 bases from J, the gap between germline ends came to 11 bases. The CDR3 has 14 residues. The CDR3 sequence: CASSVSIQTDTQYF. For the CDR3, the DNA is TGTGCCAGCAGTGTGTCGATCCAGACAGATACGCAGTATTTT.

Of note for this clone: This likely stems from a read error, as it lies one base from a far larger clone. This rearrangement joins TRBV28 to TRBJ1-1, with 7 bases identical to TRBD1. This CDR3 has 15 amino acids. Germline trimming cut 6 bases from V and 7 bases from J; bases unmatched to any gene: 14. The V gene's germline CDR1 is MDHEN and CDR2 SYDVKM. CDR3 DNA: TGTGCCAGCAGGGGGGATATAGGGGGCGGATTTGAAGCTTTCTTT. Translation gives CASRGDIGGGFEAFF.

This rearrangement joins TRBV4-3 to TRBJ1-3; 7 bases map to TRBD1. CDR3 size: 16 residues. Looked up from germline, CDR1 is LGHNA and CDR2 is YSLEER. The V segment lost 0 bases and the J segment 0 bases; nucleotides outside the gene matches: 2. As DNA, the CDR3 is TGCGCCAGCAGCCAAGATAGGGACAGCTCTGGAAACACCATATATTTT. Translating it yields CASSQDRDSSGNTIYF.

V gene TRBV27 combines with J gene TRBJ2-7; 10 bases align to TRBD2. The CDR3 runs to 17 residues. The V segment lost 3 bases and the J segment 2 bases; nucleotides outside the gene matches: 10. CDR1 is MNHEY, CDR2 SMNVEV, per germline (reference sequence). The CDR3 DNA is TGTGCCAGCAGTTTTATCCCCAAACTAGCGGGGACCTACGAGCAGTACTTC. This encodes CASSFIPKLAGTYEQYF.

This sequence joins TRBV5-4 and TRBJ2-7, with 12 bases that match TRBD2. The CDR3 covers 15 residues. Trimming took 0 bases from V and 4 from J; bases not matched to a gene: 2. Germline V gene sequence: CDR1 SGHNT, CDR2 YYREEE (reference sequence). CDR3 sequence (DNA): TGTGCCAGCAGCTTGGGACTAGCGGGAGTTTACGAGCAGTACTTC. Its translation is CASSLGLAGVYEQYF.

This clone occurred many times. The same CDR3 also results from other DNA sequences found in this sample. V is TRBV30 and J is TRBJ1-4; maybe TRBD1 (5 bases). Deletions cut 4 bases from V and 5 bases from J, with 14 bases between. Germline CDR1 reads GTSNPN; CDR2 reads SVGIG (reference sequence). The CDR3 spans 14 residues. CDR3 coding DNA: TGTGCCTGGATGGGGAGACAGCCGAATGAAAAACTGTTTTTT. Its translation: CAWMGRQPNEKLFF. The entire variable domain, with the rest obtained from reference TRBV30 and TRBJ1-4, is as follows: SQTIHQWPATLVQPVGSPLSLECTVEGTSNPNLYWYRQAAGRGLQLLFYSVGIGQISSEVPQNLSASRPQDRQFILSSKKLLLSDSGFYLCAWMGRQPNEKLFFGSGTQLSVL.

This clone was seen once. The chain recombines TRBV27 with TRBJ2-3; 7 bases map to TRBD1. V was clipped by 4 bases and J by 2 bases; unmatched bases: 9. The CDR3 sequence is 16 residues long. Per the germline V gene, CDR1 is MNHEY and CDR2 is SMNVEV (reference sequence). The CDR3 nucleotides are TGTGCCAGCAGTTCACTTCGACAGGGACACACAGATACGCAGTATTTT. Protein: CASSSLRQGHTDTQYF.

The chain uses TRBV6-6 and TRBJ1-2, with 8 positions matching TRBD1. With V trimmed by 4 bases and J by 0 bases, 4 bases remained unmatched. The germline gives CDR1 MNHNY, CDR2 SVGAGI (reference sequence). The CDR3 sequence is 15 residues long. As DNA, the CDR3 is TGTGCCAGCAGTTTGGACAGGGCAACTAACTATGGCTACACCTTC. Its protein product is CASSLDRATNYGYTF.

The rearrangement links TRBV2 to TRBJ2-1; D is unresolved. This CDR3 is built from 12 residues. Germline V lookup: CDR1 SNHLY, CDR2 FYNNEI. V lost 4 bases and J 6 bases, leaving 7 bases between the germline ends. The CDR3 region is CASSAVGNEQFF. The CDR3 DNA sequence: TGTGCCAGCAGTGCTGTTGGCAATGAGCAGTTCTTC.

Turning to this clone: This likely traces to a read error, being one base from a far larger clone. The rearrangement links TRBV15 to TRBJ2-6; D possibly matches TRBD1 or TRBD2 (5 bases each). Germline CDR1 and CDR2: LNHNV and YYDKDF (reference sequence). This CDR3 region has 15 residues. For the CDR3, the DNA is TGTGCCACCAGCCCCCGGTCCGCCGGGGCCAACGTCCCGACTTTC. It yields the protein CATSPRSAGANVPTF.

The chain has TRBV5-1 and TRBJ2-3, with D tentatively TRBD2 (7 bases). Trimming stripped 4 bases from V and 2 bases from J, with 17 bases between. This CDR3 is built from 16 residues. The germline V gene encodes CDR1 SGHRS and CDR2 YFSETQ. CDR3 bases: TGCGCCAGCAGCCGGGGGGCTAGCGACTCCACAGATACGCAGTATTTT. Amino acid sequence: CASSRGASDSTDTQYF.

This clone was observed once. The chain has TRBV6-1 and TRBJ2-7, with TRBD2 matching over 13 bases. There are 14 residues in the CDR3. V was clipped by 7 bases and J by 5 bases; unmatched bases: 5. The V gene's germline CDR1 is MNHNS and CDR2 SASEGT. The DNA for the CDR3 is TGTGCCAGCACCGGGACTAGCGGGACGGACGAGCAGTACTTC. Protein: CASTGTSGTDEQYF.